What follows are 12 T cell receptor beta chains derived from one specimen sequenced in a study of blood T cell repertoires in COVID-19. Sequenced by immunoSEQ multiplex PCR; TCRdb stores in-frame clones only, minus some. Here the sample spans 260,000 or so clones, about nine tenths being singletons. Sequenced sample: PBMCs or T cells enriched from blood (not recorded which). Receptors originate from a woman in her forties with acute COVID-19.

This sequence joins TRBV6-1 and TRBJ1-5; no firm D call. CDR1 is MNHNS and CDR2 is SASEGT in the germline V gene. CDR3 size: 16 residues. Trimming took off 0 bases at V and 1 base at J, with 10 bases between the two ends. CDR3 loop: CASSEAGGQSNQPQHF. DNA for the CDR3: TGTGCCAGCAGTGAAGCAGGAGGCCAGAGCAATCAGCCCCAGCATTTT.

This clone has a single count. The rearrangement uses TRBV6-5 and TRBJ2-7; D may be TRBD1 (5 bases). The V end was cut by 2 bases, the J end by 4 bases, with 12 bases between. The CDR3 totals 14 residues. Germline V gene lookup returns CDR1 MNHEY and CDR2 SVGAGI. CDR3 in amino acids: CASSYNRQSYEQYV. The CDR3 coding sequence is TGTGCCAGCAGTTACAATCGACAGTCTTACGAGCAGTACGTC.

This rearrangement joins TRBV3-1 (or the pseudogene TRBV3-2) to TRBJ1-1; D perhaps matches TRBD1 (5 bases). There are 14 residues in the CDR3. V lost 0 bases and J 1 base, leaving 6 bases between the germline ends. The germline CDR1 and CDR2 sequences are LGHDT and YNNKEL (reference sequence). For the CDR3, the DNA is TGTGCCAGCAGCCAAGATAGGGGGAACACTGAAGCTTTCTTT. Residues: CASSQDRGNTEAFF.

The V and J genes are TRBV13 and TRBJ1-3; tentatively, D is TRBD1 (5 bases). V was clipped by 5 bases and J by 0 bases, with 11 bases between them. Per the germline V gene, CDR1 is PRHDT and CDR2 is FYEKMQ (reference sequence). CDR3 length equals 15 residues. The CDR3 spells CASSPDISSGNTIYF. The CDR3 DNA reads TGTGCCAGCAGCCCGGACATTAGCTCTGGAAACACCATATATTTT.

J is TRBJ2-7 and V is TRBV20-1, with D hard to call. The V gene's germline CDR1 is DFQATT and CDR2 SNEGSKA (reference sequence). This CDR3 is built from 11 residues. V shed 5 bases and J shed 2 bases, with 7 bases lying between them. CDR3 amino acids: CSAADTYEQYF. As DNA, the CDR3 is TGCAGTGCTGCAGATACCTACGAGCAGTACTTC.

V gene TRBV27 combines with J gene TRBJ2-3; 11 bases line up with TRBD2. The germline CDR1 and CDR2 sequences are MNHEY and SMNVEV (reference sequence). The CDR3 runs to 15 residues. V lost 2 bases and J lost 6; bases outside the gene matches: 4. Here the CDR3 reads CASSLLAGGSDTQYF. The CDR3 DNA sequence: TGTGCCAGCAGTTTACTAGCGGGAGGTAGTGATACGCAGTATTTT.

This clone was detected only once. The chain is built from TRBV5-6 and TRBJ2-7, with unresolved D. The CDR3 totals 14 residues. Germline lookup yields CDR1 SGHDT and CDR2 YYEEEE. V lost 0 bases, J lost 2 bases, and 9 bases lay in between. This CDR3 is CASSLARNPYEQYV. In DNA form, the CDR3 reads TGTGCCAGCAGCTTGGCGCGCAATCCCTACGAGCAGTACGTC.

V gene TRBV2 combines with J gene TRBJ2-3; TRBD2 aligns across 10 bases. CDR3 length equals 14 residues. Germline CDR1 is SNHLY and CDR2 is FYNNEI. V trimming: 7 bases; J trimming: 6 bases; junction bases outside the gene matches: 7. The CDR3 here is CASTASGSWDTQYF. DNA of the CDR3: TGTGCCAGCACGGCTAGCGGGAGTTGGGATACGCAGTATTTT.

V gene TRBV9 combines with J gene TRBJ2-1; TRBD2 agrees at 10 bases. Germline CDR1 and CDR2: SGDLS and YYNGEE. The CDR3 has 15 amino acids. V dropped 3 bases and J dropped 4; count of bases not matched to a gene: 4. The CDR3 region is CASSAGLADYNEQFF. CDR3 coding DNA: TGTGCCAGCAGCGCCGGACTAGCGGATTACAATGAGCAGTTCTTC.

The chain uses TRBV27 and TRBJ1-1; 9 nucleotides match TRBD1. The junction had 9 bases not matched to a gene; V was cut back by 7 bases and J by 0 bases. The CDR3 is made up of 16 amino acids. The germline V gene encodes CDR1 MNHEY and CDR2 SMNVEV (reference sequence). The CDR3 DNA is TGTGCCAGCACTACCGGACAGGGGAGGATGAACACTGAAGCTTTCTTT. Encoded protein: CASTTGQGRMNTEAFF.

The chain couples TRBV7-9 to TRBJ2-3; 8 positions agree with TRBD1. V lost 5 bases to trimming and J lost 4 bases; unmatched junction nucleotides: 8. Germline V CDR1 and CDR2: SEHNR, FQNEAQ (reference sequence). CDR3 size: 15 residues. CDR3 amino acids: CASSPGQGGADTQYF. In nucleotides, the CDR3 is TGTGCCAGCAGCCCCGGACAGGGTGGAGCAGATACGCAGTATTTT.

V is TRBV4-3 and J is TRBJ2-1; D unclear. The CDR3 length is 14 residues. Deletions cut 0 bases from V and 3 bases from J, with 6 bases between. CDR1 and CDR2 (germline): LGHNA, YSLEER. CDR3 residues: CASSQEAGYNEQFF. DNA of the CDR3: TGCGCCAGCAGCCAAGAGGCTGGCTACAATGAGCAGTTCTTC.